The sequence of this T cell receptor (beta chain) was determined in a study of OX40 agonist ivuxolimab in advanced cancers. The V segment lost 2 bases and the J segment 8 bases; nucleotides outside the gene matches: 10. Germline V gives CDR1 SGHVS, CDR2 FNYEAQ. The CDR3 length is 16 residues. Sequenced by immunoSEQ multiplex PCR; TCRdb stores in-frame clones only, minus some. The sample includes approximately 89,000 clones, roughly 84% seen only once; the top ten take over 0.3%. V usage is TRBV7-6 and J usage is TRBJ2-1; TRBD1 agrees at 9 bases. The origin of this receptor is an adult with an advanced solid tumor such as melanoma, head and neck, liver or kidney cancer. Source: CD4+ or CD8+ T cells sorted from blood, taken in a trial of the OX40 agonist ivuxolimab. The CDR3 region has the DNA TGTGCCAGCAGCTTAATTTCCGACAGGGGGAGGGATGAGCAGTTCTTC. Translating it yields CASSLISDRGRDEQFF.